This passage covers 10 T cell receptor beta chains from one sample sequenced in a study of blood T cell repertoires in COVID-19. The assay was immunoSEQ multiplex PCR, and TCRdb's table has in-frame clones only and misses some. The sample contains 200,000 to 250,000 clones, roughly 88% of which appear only once. Sample: PBMCs or T cells enriched from blood (not recorded which). Receptors originate from a woman aged 25 to 39 who had been exposed to COVID-19.

This clone was counted a single time. Other DNA sequences in this specimen translate into the identical CDR3. The CDR3: CASSGLAGVLTDTQYF. In nucleotides, the CDR3 is TGTGCCAGCAGTGGACTAGCGGGAGTTCTTACAGATACGCAGTATTTT. The J gene is TRBJ2-3, the V gene TRBV6-1; 12 bases map to TRBD2. Germline V CDR1 and CDR2: MNHNS, SASEGT. The CDR3 is 16 residues long. V lost 4 bases, J lost 3 bases, and 5 bases stayed unmatched.

The sample holds one count of this clone. The rearrangement links TRBV5-5 to TRBJ2-4; TRBD1 agrees at 7 bases. Germline V gene sequence: CDR1 SGHKS, CDR2 YYEKEE (reference sequence). The CDR3 consists of 17 residues. J was trimmed by 2 bases and V by 0 bases; bases with no gene match: 8. CDR3 loop: CASSLGVRGIPKNIQYF. Written as DNA, the CDR3 is TGTGCCAGCAGCTTGGGGGTCAGGGGGATACCCAAAAACATTCAGTACTTC. Full variable domain (outside the CDR3, taken from reference TRBV5-5 and TRBJ2-4): DAGVTQSPTHLIKTRGQQVTLRCSPISGHKSVSWYQQVLGQGPQFIFQYYEKEERGRGNFPDRFSARQFPNYSSELNVNALLLGDSALYLCASSLGVRGIPKNIQYFGAGTRLSVL.

This chain uses TRBV30 with TRBJ1-4; D not certain. The germline V gene encodes CDR1 GTSNPN and CDR2 SVGIG (reference sequence). Trimming cost V 0 bases and J 8 bases, with 10 bases left between them. CDR3 length equals 13 residues. In nucleotides, the CDR3 is TGTGCCTGGAGTGTACATCAGAAGGAAAAACTGTTTTTT. Its protein is CAWSVHQKEKLFF.

V and J are TRBV6-5 and TRBJ2-5, with TRBD2 as a possible D gene (6 bases). Trimming removed 7 bases at V and 1 base at J, with 13 bases between. CDR3 length equals 14 residues. Germline CDR1 MNHEY, CDR2 SVGAGI. CDR3 loop: CASIRLGGQETQYF. The CDR3 nucleotides are TGTGCCAGCATCCGACTGGGGGGCCAAGAGACCCAGTACTTC.

The rearrangement joins TRBV7-9 to TRBJ2-5, with D possibly TRBD2 on 5 matching bases. This CDR3 comprises 17 residues. Germline CDR1 SEHNR, CDR2 FQNEAQ (reference sequence). The ends were cut back, 5 bases at V and 4 bases at J, with 23 bases in the middle. CDR3 sequence reads: CASSRFRAGDGRETQYF. CDR3 DNA: TGTGCCAGCAGCCGCTTCCGAGCCGGGGATGGGCGAGAGACCCAGTACTTC.

The V and J genes are TRBV9 and TRBJ2-7, with 12 bases fitting TRBD2. CDR3 length: 14 amino acids. The ends lost 2 bases at V and 3 bases at J; junction bases unmatched: 0. Germline CDR1 and CDR2: SGDLS and YYNGEE. CDR3 in amino acids: CASSVTSGSYEQYF. CDR3 DNA sequence: TGTGCCAGCAGCGTGACTAGCGGGAGCTACGAGCAGTACTTC.

V usage is TRBV5-6 and J usage is TRBJ1-1; no clear D gene. V was shortened by 2 bases and J by 1 base, with 3 bases between the two germline ends. Germline V gene sequence: CDR1 SGHDT, CDR2 YYEEEE. The CDR3 length is 12 residues. The DNA for the CDR3 is TGTGCCAGCAGCTTCCAGAACACTGAAGCTTTCTTT. Protein: CASSFQNTEAFF.

This clone showed up just once. As DNA, the CDR3 is TGTGCCAGCAGTGAAGAGTTGCGACAGGGAGGCCAGCCCCAGCATTTT. This gives the protein CASSEELRQGGQPQHF. The genes are TRBV6-1 and TRBJ1-5; TRBD1 agrees at 7 bases. V trimming: 1 base; J trimming: 7 bases; junction bases outside the gene matches: 10. Per the germline V gene, CDR1 is MNHNS and CDR2 is SASEGT. This CDR3 is built from 16 residues.

The chain recombines TRBV9 with TRBJ1-2; D gene unclear. The CDR3 covers 14 residues. Germline CDR1 SGDLS, CDR2 YYNGEE. Trimming took off 1 base at V and 4 bases at J, with 11 bases between the two ends. The chain's CDR3 is CASSVHLRSYGYTF. Here the CDR3 DNA reads TGTGCCAGCAGCGTACATTTACGGAGCTATGGCTACACCTTC.

V and J are TRBV12-3 or TRBV12-4 and TRBJ1-2, with TRBD1 identical over 9 bases. The CDR3 is 13 amino acids. V was pared by 6 bases and J by 8 bases, with 7 bases of the junction left unmatched. DNA for the CDR3: TGTGCCAGCAGCACCGGGACAGGGTACGGCTACACCTTC. Translating gives CASSTGTGYGYTF.